Given below is one T cell receptor (beta chain) in context. Its antigen is as yet unknown. The primer mix had 52 TRBV and 13 TRBJ primers. This table comes from immunoSEQ multiplex PCR, and its TCRdb copy is limited to in-frame clones, with some not included. This table has about 20,000 clones, 80% to 95% appearing once. The CDR3 is 14 residues long. Trimming left V 0 bases short and J 6 bases short, with 13 bases between. Germline V gene sequence: CDR1 SGHRS, CDR2 YFSETQ. This sample is drawn from a study of regulatory T cells. Regarding the study as a whole: Patient repertoires had restricted TRB V-J pairs and skewed V and J usage, most in Tregs. Control CD8+ cells showed a nonsignificant trend toward higher Shannon entropy than patient CD8+ cells.

This chain links TRBV5-1 with TRBJ2-7, with D uncertain. The specimen sequenced was CD8+ T cells sorted from blood. The sequence was collected from a child aged 2-9 years with CD3G deficiency. CDR3 bases: TGCGCCAGCAGCTTGGGAGACTCTCCAACCGAGCAGTACTTC. Protein: CASSLGDSPTEQYF.